The present T cell receptor (beta chain) was sequenced within a study of blood T cells in healthy people across ages. Study-wide results and limits: Possibly confounding the expanded clonotype changes was the fact that donor CMV status was unknown.

A second PCR of about 6 to 12 cycles used a sample-barcoded 5' primer and a J-beta primer mix. Every cDNA was tagged by a template-switch adaptor with 12 random nucleotides. TCRdb independently ran MiXCR on the 5' RACE reads; one entry per CDR3 protein. The sample records about 1.5 million distinct CDR3 sequences, 40% to 50% being singletons. In regard to this clonotype: Its cognate antigen is unknown.

V shed 4 bases, J shed 10 bases, and the junction held 5 bases outside the gene matches. CDR1 SGHRS and CDR2 YFSETQ come from the germline V gene. CDR3 size: 14 residues. The TCR sequence derives from a woman in her late teens or twenties in good health. The genes are TRBV5-1 and TRBJ2-1; TRBD2 agrees at 13 bases. Sequences were obtained from blood. The CDR3 spells CASSIGTSGIEQFF. DNA for the CDR3: TGCGCCAGCAGCATTGGGACTAGCGGGATCGAGCAGTTCTTC.